The 16 T cell receptor beta chains below come from one sample, sequenced in a study of immune evolution from preneoplasia to lung adenocarcinoma. The repertoire was sequenced with immunoSEQ multiplex PCR; TCRdb's copy has only in-frame clones and lacks some. The repertoire holds just over 4,000 clones, with 82% as singletons. The material sequenced was FFPE adjacent normal lung tissue. These receptors all come from a donor aged 70 or older with lung adenocarcinoma.

This clone was seen only once. This sequence joins TRBV4-1 and TRBJ1-3; D is uncertain. V lost 2 bases and J 2 bases, leaving 1 base between the germline ends. Germline-derived CDR1 and CDR2 are MGHRA and YSYEKL. The CDR3 loop spans 12 amino acids. As DNA, the CDR3 is TGCGCCAGCAGCCAAACTGGAAACACCATATATTTT. The encoded protein is CASSQTGNTIYF.

V and J are TRBV4-1 and TRBJ2-1; D is ambiguous. CDR3 length: 13 residues. V was shortened by 4 bases and J by 5 bases, with 9 bases between the two germline ends. The V gene's germline CDR1 is MGHRA and CDR2 YSYEKL. CDR3 nucleotide sequence: TGCGCCAGCAGCCGGCTTACCCACAATGAGCAGTTCTTC. As protein: CASSRLTHNEQFF.

This clone was seen a handful of times. The J gene is TRBJ1-3, the V gene TRBV29-1, with TRBD1 matching 7 bases. Trimming cost V 6 bases and J 4 bases; bases outside gene matches: 9. The CDR3 runs 14 residues. CDR1 is SQVTM, CDR2 ANQGSEA, per germline. CDR3 DNA: TGCAGCGTGGAAACAGGGGAATACGGAAACACCATATATTTT. Translating gives CSVETGEYGNTIYF.

The chain has TRBV5-4 and TRBJ1-1, with D hard to call. Per the germline V gene, CDR1 is SGHNT and CDR2 is YYREEE (reference sequence). V was trimmed by 0 bases and J by 10 bases, leaving 10 bases between them. The CDR3 covers 12 residues. CDR3 nucleotides: TGTGCCAGCAGCTTGGGAGGGCCTGGAGCTTTCTTT. As protein: CASSLGGPGAFF. The full variable domain, with the rest looked up from reference TRBV5-4 and TRBJ1-1, is ETGVTQSPTHLIKTRGQQVTLRCSSQSGHNTVSWYQQALGQGPQFIFQYYREEENGRGNFPPRFSGLQFPNYSSELNVNALELDDSALYLCASSLGGPGAFFGQGTRLTVV.

V usage is TRBV29-1 and J usage is TRBJ1-1; D not certain. Germline CDR1 SQVTM, CDR2 ANQGSEA. Deletions cut 3 bases from V and 2 bases from J, with 10 bases between. This CDR3 has 13 amino acids. This CDR3 is CSVETTPNTEAFF. The CDR3 DNA reads as TGCAGCGTTGAGACCACCCCTAACACTGAAGCTTTCTTT.

The chain recombines TRBV27 with TRBJ2-5; 8 nucleotides line up with TRBD2. CDR3 size: 13 residues. CDR1 is MNHEY, CDR2 SMNVEV, per germline (reference sequence). V lost 7 bases to trimming and J lost 4 bases; unmatched junction nucleotides: 5. The chain's CDR3 is CASTGGAGETQYF. CDR3 nucleotides: TGTGCCAGCACCGGGGGGGCGGGAGAGACCCAGTACTTC.

This clone has just one count. The chain uses TRBV9 and TRBJ2-7, with 7 bases lining up with TRBD1. With 4 bases clipped from V and 5 bases from J, the junction kept 9 bases outside the gene matches. The CDR3 length is 14 residues. Looked up from germline, CDR1 is SGDLS and CDR2 is YYNGEE. DNA for the CDR3: TGTGCCAGCAGCCAGGGACAGATTGGGAACGAGCAGTACTTC. It specifies CASSQGQIGNEQYF.

This clone was counted a few times. This chain links TRBV11-2 with TRBJ2-5, with TRBD2 matching 8 bases. CDR1 and CDR2 (germline): SGHAT, FQNNGV. Unmatched junction bases numbered 2, after V lost 1 base and J lost 1 base. The CDR3 extends over 15 amino acids. In DNA, the CDR3 is TGTGCCAGCAGCTTAGGGACTAGCAGCCAAGAGACCCAGTACTTC. It is translated as CASSLGTSSQETQYF.

The V and J genes are TRBV5-6 and TRBJ1-2; no firm D call. Per the germline V gene, CDR1 is SGHDT and CDR2 is YYEEEE. CDR3 size: 15 residues. V was shortened by 1 base and J by 6 bases, with 16 bases between the two germline ends. DNA of the CDR3: TGTGCCAGCAGCTTGTCGGCTCTCAGGTCCCATGGCTACACCTTC. Its protein product is CASSLSALRSHGYTF. Combining the CDR3 with reference TRBV5-6 and TRBJ1-2 gives the whole variable domain DAGVTQSPTHLIKTRGQQVTLRCSPKSGHDTVSWYQQALGQGPQFIFQYYEEEERQRGNFPDRFSGHQFPNYSSELNVNALLLGDSALYLCASSLSALRSHGYTFGSGTRLTVV.

The chain carries TRBV2 and TRBJ2-7; 9 nucleotides line up with TRBD1. Looked up from germline, CDR1 is SNHLY and CDR2 is FYNNEI. V shed 5 bases, J shed 4 bases, and the junction held 6 bases outside the gene matches. The CDR3 is 14 residues long. This chain's CDR3 is CASSPDRGLYEQYF. The CDR3 bases are TGTGCCAGCAGTCCTGACAGGGGGTTATACGAGCAGTACTTC. Looking up the rest from reference TRBV2 and TRBJ2-7 gives the full variable domain: EPEVTQTPSHQVTQMGQEVILRCVPISNHLYFYWYRQILGQKVEFLVSFYNNEISEKSEIFDDQFSVERPDGSNFTLKIRSTKLEDSAMYFCASSPDRGLYEQYFGPGTRLTVT.

The rearrangement joins TRBV28 to TRBJ2-1, with a possible D match to TRBD2 (6 bases). Per the germline V gene, CDR1 is MDHEN and CDR2 is SYDVKM. CDR3 size: 13 residues. V lost 3 bases and J 4 bases, leaving 7 bases between the germline ends. DNA of the CDR3: TGTGCCAGCAGTTTGGGGAGGTACAATGAGCAGTTCTTC. Its translation: CASSLGRYNEQFF.

The chain combines TRBV18 with TRBJ2-7; D call uncertain. Trimming removed 2 bases from V and 2 bases from J, with 4 bases in between. Germline V gene data show CDR1 as KGHSH and CDR2 as LQKENI. This CDR3 is 12 amino acids long. CDR3 sequence (DNA): TGTGCCAGCTCACCATCTACCTACGAGCAGTACTTC. Residues: CASSPSTYEQYF.

The J gene is TRBJ1-3, the V gene TRBV19, with D possibly being TRBD1 (6 bases). The CDR3 spans 14 residues. CDR1 and CDR2 (germline): LNHDA, SQIVND (reference sequence). V lost 10 bases, J lost 2 bases, and 15 bases lay in between. The DNA for the CDR3 is TGTGCCACCAGTGGTGGGACACCTGGAAACACCATATATTTT. Translating it yields CATSGGTPGNTIYF.

The chain links TRBV28 to TRBJ1-2; 9 bases line up with TRBD1. The V gene end was trimmed by 5 bases and the J gene end by 6 bases; junction bases not matched to a gene: 4. Germline assignment: CDR1 MDHEN and CDR2 SYDVKM. This CDR3 is 13 amino acids long. CDR3 protein: CASSVQGADGYTF. The CDR3 DNA reads as TGTGCCAGCAGTGTACAGGGGGCTGATGGCTACACCTTC.

J is TRBJ1-4 and V is TRBV11-2, with a weak D call TRBD1 (6 bases). V was cut by 8 bases and J by 8 bases, with 15 bases left in between. The CDR3 contains 13 residues. Germline-derived CDR1 and CDR2 are SGHAT and FQNNGV. The CDR3 DNA is TGTGCCAGCGGGCCCCTCGACAGGGAAAAACTGTTTTTT. This codes for CASGPLDREKLFF.

In this sample, this clone turned up once. The chain recombines TRBV11-2 with TRBJ2-1; D call uncertain. The CDR3 is made up of 15 amino acids. Per the germline V gene, CDR1 is SGHAT and CDR2 is FQNNGV. The V gene lost 5 bases and the J gene lost 5 bases, with 16 bases spanning the gap. CDR3 loop: CASSTTTIRNNEQFF. The CDR3 bases are TGTGCCAGCAGCACTACCACGATTCGGAACAATGAGCAGTTCTTC. Variable domain in full (rest from reference TRBV11-2 and TRBJ2-1): EAGVAQSPRYKIIEKRQSVAFWCNPISGHATLYWYQQILGQGPKLLIQFQNNGVVDDSQLPKDRFSAERLKGVDSTLKIQPAKLEDSAVYLCASSTTTIRNNEQFFGPGTRLTVL.